A single sample is the source of the 5 T cell receptor beta chains below, sequenced in a study of human T cells and chemical hapten exposure. The time point: patch test 1, 2 weeks after DPC sensitization. Treatment indicated: therapeutic diphenylcyclopropenone sensitization with weekly scalp DPC. In TCRdb, the RACE reads were re-called with MiXCR into one record per CDR3 protein. The sample contains about 120,000 distinct CDR3 sequences, around 13% of which appear only once. The specimen was whole blood, collected in connection with sensitization to the hapten diphenylcyclopropenone (DPC). These receptors were taken from a man aged 18 to 30 with alopecia areata. Some clones in this sample may be carry-over from other donors' samples.

The chain links TRBV7-2 to TRBJ1-1, with D possibly being TRBD1 (6 bases). Germline V lookup: CDR1 SGHTA, CDR2 FQGNSA. Trimming stripped 1 base from V and 1 base from J, with 13 bases between. The CDR3 totals 16 residues. Written as DNA, the CDR3 is TGTGCCAGCAGCTTAGTAGGGGGAGGGTGGAACACTGAAGCTTTCTTT. Protein: CASSLVGGGWNTEAFF.

The CDR3 nucleotides are TGTGCCATCAGTGATACAGGAAAGTCTGGAAACACCATATATTTT. Amino acids: CAISDTGKSGNTIYF. The chain joins TRBV10-3 to TRBJ1-3; D is perhaps TRBD1 (5 bases). The germline CDR1 and CDR2 sequences are ENHRY and SYGVKD. The CDR3 runs 15 residues. V was cut by 3 bases and J by 1 base, with 10 bases left in between.

This sequence joins TRBV7-2 and TRBJ2-3; either TRBD1 or TRBD2 may fit D (5 bases each). Germline V gene data show CDR1 as SGHTA and CDR2 as FQGNSA. CDR3 length equals 15 residues. V shed 5 bases and J shed 0 bases, with 12 bases lying between them. CDR3 loop: CASSQRGSSTDTQYF. CDR3 sequence (DNA): TGTGCCAGCAGCCAGAGGGGCTCTAGCACAGATACGCAGTATTTT. Combining the CDR3 with reference TRBV7-2 and TRBJ2-3 gives the whole variable domain GAGVSQSPSNKVTEKGKDVELRCDPISGHTALYWYRQSLGQGLEFLIYFQGNSAPDKSGLPSDRFSAERTGGSVSTLTIQRTQQEDSAVYLCASSQRGSSTDTQYFGPGTRLTVL.

The table lists this clonotype with a few counts. This sequence joins TRBV6-5 and TRBJ2-3; D remains ambiguous. The CDR3 sequence is 15 residues long. The V gene's germline CDR1 is MNHEY and CDR2 SVGAGI. V shed 0 bases and J shed 4 bases, with 11 bases lying between them. The CDR3 region is CASSYSGRSADTQYF. Here the CDR3 DNA reads TGTGCCAGCAGTTACTCGGGCCGGAGCGCAGATACGCAGTATTTT.

This clonotype was seen many times. In DNA, the CDR3 is TGTGCCAGCAGTTCGCGGGACATAAGAAAGCTTAACTATGGCTACACCTTC. As protein: CASSSRDIRKLNYGYTF. This rearrangement joins TRBV27 to TRBJ1-2; maybe TRBD1 (6 bases). The V end lost 4 bases, the J end lost 1 base, and 19 bases lay between the germline ends. The CDR3 covers 17 residues. CDR1 is MNHEY, CDR2 SMNVEV, per germline (reference sequence).